Each of the 11 T cell receptor beta chains below was sequenced from the same sample in a study of breast tumors, draining lymph nodes, adjacent tissues. Samples came from axillary lymph nodes draining the breast cancer. TCRdb fed the multiplex PCR reads into MiXCR, producing one record per CDR3 protein. The table has around 250,000 distinct CDR3 sequences, 34% seen once; the top ten hold approximately 3.5%. The sample taken for sequencing was axillary lymph node tissue. The receptors were sampled from a female donor with breast cancer. Some clones in this sample may be carry-over from other donors' samples.

This clonotype was picked up many times. The V call is TRBV20-1, the J call TRBJ2-1, with D tentatively TRBD1 or TRBD2 (5 bases each). Germline V gives CDR1 DFQATT, CDR2 SNEGSKA (reference sequence). V lost 6 bases, J lost 2 bases, and 17 bases lay in between. There are 15 residues in the CDR3. The CDR3 coding sequence is TGCAGTGCGGCCTCGGGCAGGGAGCCCTACAATGAGCAGTTCTTC. This sequence encodes CSAASGREPYNEQFF.

This clonotype was detected ten times or more. The V call is TRBV15, the J call TRBJ2-7; 13 bases map to TRBD2. V shed 3 bases, J shed 3 bases, and the junction held 5 bases outside the gene matches. Germline V lookup: CDR1 LNHNV, CDR2 YYDKDF (reference sequence). This CDR3 is 16 amino acids long. The chain's CDR3 is CATSRGWTSGSYEQYF. For the CDR3, the DNA is TGTGCCACCAGCAGGGGTTGGACTAGCGGGAGCTACGAGCAGTACTTC.

A remark on this clonotype: The junction shows a germline mismatch at one end, possibly a read error. This chain links TRBV7-7 with TRBJ1-6; D might be TRBD1 (5 bases). Looked up from germline, CDR1 is SSHAT and CDR2 is FNYEAQ (reference sequence). The CDR3 has 16 amino acids. In nucleotides, the CDR3 is TGTGCTAGCAGCCCTAGACCCGACAGCGGTAATTCACCCCTCCACTTT. Amino acid sequence: CASSPRPDSGNSPLHF.

The chain carries TRBV20-1 and TRBJ2-2, with a possible D match to TRBD1 (6 bases). This CDR3 comprises 12 residues. V shed 3 bases and J shed 7 bases, with 9 bases lying between them. The germline CDR1 and CDR2 sequences are DFQATT and SNEGSKA (reference sequence). For the CDR3, the DNA is TGCAGTGCTAGTCAGGGGATCGGGGAGCTGTTTTTT. It specifies CSASQGIGELFF.

This clonotype was picked up a small number of times. The rearrangement uses TRBV5-6 and TRBJ1-5; D gene ambiguous. Germline V gene data show CDR1 as SGHDT and CDR2 as YYEEEE. V was pared by 2 bases and J by 2 bases, with 11 bases between. The CDR3 has 15 residues. CDR3 sequence reads: CASSFYRSGNQPQHF. DNA for the CDR3: TGTGCCAGCAGCTTTTATCGGTCAGGCAATCAGCCCCAGCATTTT.

J is TRBJ2-6 and V is TRBV7-3; D is ambiguous. Trimming shortened V by 5 bases and J by 4 bases, and 27 bases separated the two germline ends. CDR3 length equals 20 residues. Germline CDR1 is SGHTA and CDR2 is FQGTGA. CDR3 region: CASSTIGKWVSPSGANVLTF. The CDR3 region has the DNA TGTGCCAGCAGCACCATAGGTAAGTGGGTCTCTCCGTCGGGGGCCAACGTCCTGACTTTC. Supplemented by reference TRBV7-3 and TRBJ2-6, the full variable domain reads GAGVSQTPSNKVTEKGKYVELRCDPISGHTALYWYRQSLGQGPEFLIYFQGTGAADDSGLPNDRFFAVRPEGSVSTLKIQRTERGDSAVYLCASSTIGKWVSPSGANVLTFGAGSRLTVL.

This sequence joins TRBV27 and TRBJ2-1; D possibly corresponds to TRBD2 (5 bases). This CDR3 has 15 amino acids. V lost 5 bases and J 1 base, leaving 12 bases between the germline ends. CDR1 is MNHEY and CDR2 is SMNVEV in the germline V gene (reference sequence). The CDR3 here is CASSRSVDSYNEQFF. CDR3 DNA sequence: TGTGCCAGCAGTCGTAGCGTAGATTCCTACAATGAGCAGTTCTTC.

This clonotype has more than one count but fewer than ten. The chain joins TRBV24-1 to TRBJ1-1; tentatively, D is TRBD1 (6 bases). The V end lost 2 bases, the J end lost 4 bases, and 10 bases lay between the germline ends. The CDR3 spans 14 residues. Germline V lookup: CDR1 KGHDR, CDR2 SFDVKD. CDR3 residues: CATSDWTVPTEAFF. In DNA, the CDR3 is TGTGCCACCAGTGATTGGACAGTCCCCACTGAAGCTTTCTTT.

The V call is TRBV10-1, the J call TRBJ2-2; 10 positions agree with TRBD1. Germline lookup yields CDR1 WNHNN and CDR2 SYGVQD (reference sequence). The length of the CDR3 is 14 residues. V was clipped by 2 bases and J by 6 bases; unmatched bases: 0. CDR3 loop: CASSEGTGAGELFF. The CDR3, as DNA: TGCGCCAGCAGTGAGGGGACAGGGGCCGGGGAGCTGTTTTTT.

The CDR3: CSASVQRDYGYTF. Here the CDR3 DNA reads TGCAGTGCTAGTGTTCAGAGAGACTATGGCTACACCTTC. The V call is TRBV20-1, the J call TRBJ1-2; D ambiguous. Germline CDR1 and CDR2: DFQATT and SNEGSKA (reference sequence). V lost 3 bases and J lost 3, with 11 bases in between. The CDR3 runs to 13 residues.

This clonotype was seen ten or more times. This sequence may be a read error, since a much larger clone differs from it by one base. J is TRBJ2-5 and V is TRBV20-1; 8 nucleotides line up with TRBD2. The CDR3 contains 14 residues. Per the germline V gene, CDR1 is DFQATT and CDR2 is SNEGSKA (reference sequence). The CDR3 bases are TGCAGTGCTACGCGACTAGCGTCACAAGCGACCCAGTACTTC. Translated, it gives CSATRLASQATQYF.